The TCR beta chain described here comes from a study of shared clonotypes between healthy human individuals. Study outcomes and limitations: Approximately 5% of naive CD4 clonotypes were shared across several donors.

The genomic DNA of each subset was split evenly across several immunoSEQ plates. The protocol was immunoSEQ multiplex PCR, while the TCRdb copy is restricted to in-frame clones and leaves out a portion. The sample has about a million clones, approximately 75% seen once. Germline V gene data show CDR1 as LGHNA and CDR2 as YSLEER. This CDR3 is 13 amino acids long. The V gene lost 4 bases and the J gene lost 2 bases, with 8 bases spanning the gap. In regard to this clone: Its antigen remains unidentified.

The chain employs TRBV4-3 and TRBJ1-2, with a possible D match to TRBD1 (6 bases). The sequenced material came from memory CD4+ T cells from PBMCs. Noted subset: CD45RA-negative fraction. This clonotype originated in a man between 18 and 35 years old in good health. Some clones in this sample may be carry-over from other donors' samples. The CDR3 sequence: CASSLGQNYGYTF. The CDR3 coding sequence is TGCGCCAGCAGCCTCGGACAGAACTATGGCTACACCTTC.